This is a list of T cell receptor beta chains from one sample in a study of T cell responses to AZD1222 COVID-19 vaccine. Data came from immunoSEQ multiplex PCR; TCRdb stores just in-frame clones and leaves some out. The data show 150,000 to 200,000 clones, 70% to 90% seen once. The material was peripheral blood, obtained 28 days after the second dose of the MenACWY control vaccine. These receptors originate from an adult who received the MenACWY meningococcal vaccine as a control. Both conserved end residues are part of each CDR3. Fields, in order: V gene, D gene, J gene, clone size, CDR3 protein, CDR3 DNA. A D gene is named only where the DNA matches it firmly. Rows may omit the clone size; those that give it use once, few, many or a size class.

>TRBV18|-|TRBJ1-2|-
CASSPRLEDGYGYTF
TGTGCCAGCTCACCACGCCTCGAAGACGGCTATGGCTACACCTTC
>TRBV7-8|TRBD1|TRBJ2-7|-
CASSPLTGRYEQYF
TGTGCCAGCAGCCCTTTGACAGGGCGCTACGAGCAGTACTTC
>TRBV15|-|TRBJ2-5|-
CATRRTEGGETQYF
TGTGCCACCAGACGGACGGAGGGGGGGGAGACCCAGTACTTC
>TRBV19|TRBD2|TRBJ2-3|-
CASSTEPGLAGFRSDTQYF
TGTGCCAGTAGTACCGAACCGGGACTAGCGGGTTTCCGCTCGGATACGCAGTATTTT
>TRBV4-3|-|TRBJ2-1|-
CASSQLGGPYNEQFF
TGCGCCAGCAGTCAGTTGGGGGGCCCCTACAATGAGCAGTTCTTC
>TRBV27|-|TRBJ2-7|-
CASSFPGDLEQYF
TGTGCCAGCAGTTTCCCAGGGGATTTAGAGCAGTACTTC
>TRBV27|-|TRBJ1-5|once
CASSLRAGWTNQPQHF
TGTGCCAGCAGTTTGAGGGCAGGGTGGACCAATCAGCCCCAGCATTTT
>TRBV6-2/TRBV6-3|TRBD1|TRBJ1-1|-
CASSWTGAAMNTEAFF
TGTGCCAGCAGCTGGACAGGGGCGGCCATGAACACTGAAGCTTTCTTT
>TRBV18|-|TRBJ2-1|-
CASSPILGSDEQFF
TGTGCCAGCTCACCCATACTAGGGAGCGATGAGCAGTTCTTC
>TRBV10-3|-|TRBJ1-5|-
CAISDRPRNQPQHF
TGTGCCATCAGTGATAGGCCGCGCAATCAGCCCCAGCATTTT
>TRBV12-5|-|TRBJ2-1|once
CASGSGSLYNEQFF
TGTGCTAGTGGTTCGGGCAGCCTCTACAATGAGCAGTTCTTC